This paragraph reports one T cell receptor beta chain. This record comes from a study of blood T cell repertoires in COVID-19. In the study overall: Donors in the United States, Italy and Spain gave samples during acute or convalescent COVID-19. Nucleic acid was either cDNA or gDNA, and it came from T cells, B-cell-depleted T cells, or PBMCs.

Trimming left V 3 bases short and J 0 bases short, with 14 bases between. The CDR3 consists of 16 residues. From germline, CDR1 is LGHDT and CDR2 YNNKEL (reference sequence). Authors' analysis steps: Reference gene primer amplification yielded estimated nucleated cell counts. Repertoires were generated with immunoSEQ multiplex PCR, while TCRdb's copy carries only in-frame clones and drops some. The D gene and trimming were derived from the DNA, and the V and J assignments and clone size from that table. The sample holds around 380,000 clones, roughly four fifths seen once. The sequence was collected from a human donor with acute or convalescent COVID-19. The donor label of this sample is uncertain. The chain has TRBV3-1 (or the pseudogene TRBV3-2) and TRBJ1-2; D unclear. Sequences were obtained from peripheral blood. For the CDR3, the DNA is TGTGCCAGCAGCCAGACACTGAGAGGGACTAACTATGGCTACACCTTC. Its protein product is CASSQTLRGTNYGYTF.